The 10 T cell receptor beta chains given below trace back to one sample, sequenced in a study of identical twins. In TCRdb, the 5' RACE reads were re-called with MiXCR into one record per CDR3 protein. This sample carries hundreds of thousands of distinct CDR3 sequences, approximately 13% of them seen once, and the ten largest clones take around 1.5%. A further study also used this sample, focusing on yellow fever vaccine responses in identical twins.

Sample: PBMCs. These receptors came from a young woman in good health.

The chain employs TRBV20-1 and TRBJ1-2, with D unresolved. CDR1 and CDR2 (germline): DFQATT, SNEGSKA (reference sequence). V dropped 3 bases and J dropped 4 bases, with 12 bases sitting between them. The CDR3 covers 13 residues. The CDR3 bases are TGCAGTGCTAGCGCCATCGACACCTATGGCTACACCTTC. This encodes CSASAIDTYGYTF.

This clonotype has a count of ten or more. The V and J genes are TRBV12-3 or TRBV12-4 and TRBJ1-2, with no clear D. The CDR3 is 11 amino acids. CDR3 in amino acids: CASSLHYGYTF. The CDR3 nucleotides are TGTGCTAGTTCCCTCCACTATGGCTACACCTTC.

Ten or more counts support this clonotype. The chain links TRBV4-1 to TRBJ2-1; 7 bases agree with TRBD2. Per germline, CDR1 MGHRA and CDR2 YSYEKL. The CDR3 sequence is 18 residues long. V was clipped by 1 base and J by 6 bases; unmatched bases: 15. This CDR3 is CASSQGSNGRNLRNEQFF. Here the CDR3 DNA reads TGCGCCAGCAGCCAAGGGTCGAACGGGAGGAATTTACGCAATGAGCAGTTCTTC.

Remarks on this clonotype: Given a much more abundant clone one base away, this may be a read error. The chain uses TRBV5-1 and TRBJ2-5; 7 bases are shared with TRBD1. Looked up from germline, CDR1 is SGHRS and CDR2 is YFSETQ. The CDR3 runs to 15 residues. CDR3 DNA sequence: TGCTCCAGCAGCTTGAGGCCAGGGGGCCAAGAGACCCAGTACTTC. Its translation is CSSSLRPGGQETQYF.

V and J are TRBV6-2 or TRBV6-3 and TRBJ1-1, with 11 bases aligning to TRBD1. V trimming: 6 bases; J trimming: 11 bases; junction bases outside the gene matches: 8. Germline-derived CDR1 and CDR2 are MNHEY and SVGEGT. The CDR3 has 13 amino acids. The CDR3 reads CASSQDRGLVAFF. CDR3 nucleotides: TGTGCCAGCAGCCAGGACAGGGGGCTTGTGGCTTTCTTT.

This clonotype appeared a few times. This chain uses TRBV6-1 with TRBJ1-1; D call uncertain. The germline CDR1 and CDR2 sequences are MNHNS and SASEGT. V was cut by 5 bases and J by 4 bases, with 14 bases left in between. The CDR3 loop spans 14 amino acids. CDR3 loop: CASSPLGKGTEAFF. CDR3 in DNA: TGTGCCAGCAGTCCACTGGGGAAGGGCACTGAAGCTTTCTTT.

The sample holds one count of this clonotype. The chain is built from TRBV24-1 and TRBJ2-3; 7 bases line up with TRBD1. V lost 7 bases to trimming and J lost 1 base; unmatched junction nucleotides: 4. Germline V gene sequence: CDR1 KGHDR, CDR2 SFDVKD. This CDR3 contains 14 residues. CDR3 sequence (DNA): TGTGCCACCAGACAGGGGTTTGGCACAGATACGCAGTATTTT. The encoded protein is CATRQGFGTDTQYF.

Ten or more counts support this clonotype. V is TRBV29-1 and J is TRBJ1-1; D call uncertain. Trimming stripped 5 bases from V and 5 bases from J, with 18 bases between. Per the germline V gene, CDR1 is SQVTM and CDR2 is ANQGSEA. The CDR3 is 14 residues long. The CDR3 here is CSVKTPGEGTEAFF. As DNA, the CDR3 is TGCAGCGTTAAGACCCCCGGAGAAGGAACTGAAGCTTTCTTT.

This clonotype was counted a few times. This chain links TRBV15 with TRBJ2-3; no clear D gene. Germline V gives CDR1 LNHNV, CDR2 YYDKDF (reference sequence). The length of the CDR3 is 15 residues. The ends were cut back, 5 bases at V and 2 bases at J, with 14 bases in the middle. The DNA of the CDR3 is TGTGCCACCAGCTCCCCAATATCCAACACAGATACGCAGTATTTT. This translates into CATSSPISNTDTQYF.

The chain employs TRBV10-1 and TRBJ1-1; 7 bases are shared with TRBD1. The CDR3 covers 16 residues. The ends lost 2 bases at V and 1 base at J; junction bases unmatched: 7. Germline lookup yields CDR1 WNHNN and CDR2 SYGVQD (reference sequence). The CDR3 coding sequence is TGCGCCAGCAGTGAGCGCTACGGGACAGCGAACACTGAAGCTTTCTTT. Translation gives CASSERYGTANTEAFF.